This TCR beta chain was retrieved from a study of T cell changes during pregnancy in multiple sclerosis. Assay: immunoSEQ multiplex PCR; the TCRdb copy retains only in-frame clones and omits some. The data hold some 59,000 clones, with 90% observed a single time. This CDR3 region has 13 residues. CDR1 is SNHLY and CDR2 is FYNNEI in the germline V gene. V was cut by 8 bases and J by 4 bases, with 12 bases left in between. Sequences were derived from peripheral blood, sampled in the third trimester of pregnancy. The clonotype comes from a female donor in good health, enrolled as a control in a pregnancy study. The rearrangement uses TRBV2 and TRBJ1-3; D may be TRBD1 (6 bases). The CDR3 sequence is CASLTGSGNTIYF. In nucleotides, the CDR3 is TGTGCCAGCCTCACAGGGTCCGGAAACACCATATATTTT.